Listed below are T cell receptor beta chains from one sample, sequenced in a study of CD8 T cells in Susac syndrome. Using its own MiXCR run on the immunoSEQ multiplex PCR reads, TCRdb lists one record per CDR3 protein. The data contain 140,000 or so distinct CDR3 sequences, around 96% of them singletons. The specimen was CD4+ T cells from PBMCs. The receptors were gathered from a human donor with multiple sclerosis. Both conserved end residues are part of each CDR3. Expanded clones are given a class, and other clones once, few, many or no size at all.

-	TRBJ2-1	TRBV3-1	CASSPRIFGSLNEQFF
-	TRBJ2-1	TRBV7-6	CASSLSRGRRLGNEQFF
-	TRBJ2-3	TRBV20-1	CSAARLQSSTDTQYF
-	TRBJ1-6	TRBV5-5	CASSFDRILLSPLHF
-	TRBJ2-7	TRBV5-1	CASSSGQGPNF
-	TRBJ1-5	TRBV7-6	CASSLAPNRGLSNQPQHF
-	TRBJ1-1	TRBV13	CASSATGETEAFF
-	TRBJ1-1	TRBV7-2	CASSLTGTGETFF
-	TRBJ1-1	TRBV29-1	CSVGVQGAEAFF
-	TRBJ1-5	TRBV27	CASSFLRDSNQPQHF
-	TRBJ2-7	TRBV24-1	CATSDRRGPFPEQYF
-	TRBJ1-4	TRBV20-1	CSARIGTGGHNEKLFF
-	TRBJ2-4	TRBV30	CAWSRRGLVGKNIQYF
-	TRBJ2-1	TRBV5-1	CASSFQSSYNEQFF
-	TRBJ1-2	TRBV15	CATSARQGVLGGYTF
-	TRBJ1-4	TRBV5-1	CASSLTGLNEKLFF
-	TRBJ1-5	TRBV9	CASSRGTASNQPQHF
-	TRBJ1-2	TRBV20-1	CSAPHYGYTF
-	TRBJ1-1	TRBV3-1	CASSQELGYTEAFF
-	TRBJ1-1	TRBV5-4	CASSTTPGTGGWEAFF
-	TRBJ2-2	TRBV3-1	CASSPQATGELFF
few	TRBJ1-2	TRBV12-3/TRBV12-4	CASSLQNYGYTF
-	TRBJ1-2	TRBV29-1	CSVDLGLSYGYTF
-	TRBJ2-7	TRBV7-2	CASSFNFRSGSFHEQYF
-	TRBJ1-2	TRBV23-1	CASSLHRGGRGGYTF
once	TRBJ2-7	TRBV19	CATGVPGHVYEQYF
-	TRBJ2-7	TRBV24-1	CATGMISGKQYF
-	TRBJ1-5	TRBV2	CASSQTQDRGLLSNQPQHF
-	TRBJ2-7	TRBV12-3/TRBV12-4	CASSFLTYEQYF
-	TRBJ2-5	TRBV29-1	CSVVRKETQYF
once	TRBJ2-1	TRBV12-3/TRBV12-4	CASSPMGQATYNEQFF
-	TRBJ2-7	TRBV20-1	CSAVNRDKAYEQYF
-	TRBJ2-7	TRBV20-1	CSAIRDALSYEQYF
-	TRBJ1-1	TRBV29-1	CSSGTSSTEAFF
-	TRBJ2-5	TRBV20-1	CSAGRGGETQYF
-	TRBJ2-1	TRBV28	CASSSGNHNEQFF
-	TRBJ2-3	TRBV7-2	CASYYGGDTQYF
-	TRBJ2-3	TRBV12-3/TRBV12-4	CASSSAASTDTQYF
-	TRBJ2-7	TRBV28	CASSSLSEQYF
-	TRBJ2-7	TRBV5-1	CASSLKRGTEQYF
-	TRBJ2-5	TRBV29-1	CSAGTSETQYF
-	TRBJ2-5	TRBV29-1	CSAGPDRRQETQYF
-	TRBJ1-5	TRBV6-6	CASSYLDGNQPQHF
-	TRBJ2-5	TRBV4-3	CASSPRSGSETQYF
-	TRBJ2-4	TRBV7-2	CASSSAGQGENIQYF
-	TRBJ1-4	TRBV20-1	CSASTGGKEKLFF